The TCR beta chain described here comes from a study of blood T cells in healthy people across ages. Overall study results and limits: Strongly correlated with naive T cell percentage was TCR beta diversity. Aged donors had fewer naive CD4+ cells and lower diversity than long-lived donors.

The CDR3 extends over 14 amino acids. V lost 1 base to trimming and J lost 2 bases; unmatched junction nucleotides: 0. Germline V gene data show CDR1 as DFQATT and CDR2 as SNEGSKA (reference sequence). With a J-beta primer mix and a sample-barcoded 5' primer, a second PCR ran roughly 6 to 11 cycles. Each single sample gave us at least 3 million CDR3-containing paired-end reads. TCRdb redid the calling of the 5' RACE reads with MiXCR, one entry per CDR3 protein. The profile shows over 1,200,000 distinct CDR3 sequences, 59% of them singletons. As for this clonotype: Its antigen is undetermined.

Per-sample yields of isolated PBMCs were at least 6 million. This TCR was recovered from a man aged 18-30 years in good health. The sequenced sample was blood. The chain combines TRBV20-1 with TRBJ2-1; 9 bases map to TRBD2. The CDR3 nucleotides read TGCAGTGCTAGAGCTAGCGGGGCCTACAATGAGCAGTTCTTC. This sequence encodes CSARASGAYNEQFF.